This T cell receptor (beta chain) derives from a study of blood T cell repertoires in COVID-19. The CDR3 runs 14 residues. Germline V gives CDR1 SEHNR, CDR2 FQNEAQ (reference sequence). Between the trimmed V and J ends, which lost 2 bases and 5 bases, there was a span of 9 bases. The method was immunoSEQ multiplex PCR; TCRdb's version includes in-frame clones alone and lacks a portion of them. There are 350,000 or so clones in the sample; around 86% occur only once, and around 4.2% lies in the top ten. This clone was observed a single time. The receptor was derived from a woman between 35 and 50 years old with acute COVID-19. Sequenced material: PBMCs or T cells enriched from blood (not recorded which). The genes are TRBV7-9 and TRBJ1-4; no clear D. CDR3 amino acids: CASSLSRGNEKLFF. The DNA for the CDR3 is TGTGCCAGCAGCTTAAGTCGAGGGAATGAAAAACTGTTTTTT.